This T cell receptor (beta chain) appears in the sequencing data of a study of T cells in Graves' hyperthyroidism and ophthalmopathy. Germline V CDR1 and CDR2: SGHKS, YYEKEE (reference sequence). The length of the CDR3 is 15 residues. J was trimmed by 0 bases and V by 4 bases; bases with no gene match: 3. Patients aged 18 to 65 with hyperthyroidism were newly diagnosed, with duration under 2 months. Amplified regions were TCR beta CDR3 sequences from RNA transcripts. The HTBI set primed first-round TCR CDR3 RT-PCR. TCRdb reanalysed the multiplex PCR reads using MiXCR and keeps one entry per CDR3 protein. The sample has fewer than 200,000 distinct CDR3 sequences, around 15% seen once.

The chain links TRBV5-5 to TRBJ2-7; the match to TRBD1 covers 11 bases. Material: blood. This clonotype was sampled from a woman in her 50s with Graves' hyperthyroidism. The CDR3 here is CASSTGTGGSYEQYF. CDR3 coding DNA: TGTGCCAGCAGCACCGGGACAGGGGGCTCCTACGAGCAGTACTTC.